A single sample is the source of the 23 T cell receptor beta chains below, sequenced in a study of cytomegalovirus exposure and HLA in healthy donors. The PCR made use of 60 Vbeta and 13 Jbeta primers. Sequenced by immunoSEQ multiplex PCR; TCRdb stores in-frame clones only, minus some. The table records about 190,000 clones, about four fifths of them present only once. Material for sequencing was PBMCs. The receptors come from a man younger than 40 in good health and CMV-seropositive.

As to this clone: The conserved final phenylalanine or tryptophan is absent from the CDR3, which likely points to a read error. The limits of the CDR3 on the DNA are not certain, so only TCRdb's listed CDR3 is given. This chain connects TRBV19 to TRBJ2-6; TRBD2 was called by the table and not checked on the DNA. The CDR3 length equals 16 residues, ends included. Looked up from germline, CDR1 is LNHDA and CDR2 is SQIVND (reference sequence). Here the CDR3 reads CATPLGLLASGANVLG.

This clone was counted only a few times. The gene calls are TRBV19 and TRBJ2-7; 13 positions agree with TRBD2. V lost 5 bases, J lost 0 bases, and 10 bases stayed unmatched. This CDR3 comprises 18 residues. The germline V gene has CDR1 LNHDA and CDR2 SQIVND (reference sequence). The CDR3 is CASSRRLAGGSSSYEQYF. The CDR3 region has the DNA TGTGCCAGTAGTCGCCGACTAGCGGGAGGCTCAAGCTCCTACGAGCAGTACTTC.

J is TRBJ1-4 and V is TRBV7-3, with 8 bases that match TRBD1. The CDR3 is 15 residues long. The junction had 1 base not matched to a gene; V was cut back by 4 bases and J by 0 bases. Germline V gene sequence: CDR1 SGHTA, CDR2 FQGTGA. CDR3 in amino acids: CASSSTGATNEKLFF. Here the CDR3 DNA reads TGTGCCAGCAGCTCGACAGGGGCAACTAATGAAAAACTGTTTTTT.

The chain uses TRBV9 and TRBJ1-2; no clear D gene. Germline-derived CDR1 and CDR2 are SGDLS and YYNGEE. V lost 3 bases to trimming and J lost 2 bases, with 8 bases between them. This CDR3 spans 13 amino acids. The CDR3 protein is CASSDAVNYGYTF. Here the CDR3 DNA reads TGTGCCAGCAGCGATGCGGTGAACTATGGCTACACCTTC.

A few counts support this clone. This chain joins TRBV19 and TRBJ2-5, with D maybe TRBD1 (6 bases). CDR1 LNHDA and CDR2 SQIVND come from the germline V gene (reference sequence). V was shortened by 5 bases and J by 0 bases, with 16 bases between the two germline ends. CDR3 length equals 16 residues. The CDR3 DNA is TGTGCCAGTAGTCCGCAGACAGGAACATACCAAGAGACCCAGTACTTC. Its translation is CASSPQTGTYQETQYF.

V is TRBV19 and J is TRBJ2-3; TRBD2 agrees at 12 bases. CDR1 and CDR2 (germline): LNHDA, SQIVND (reference sequence). Unmatched junction bases numbered 7, after V lost 4 bases and J lost 2 bases. The length of the CDR3 is 17 residues. In DNA, the CDR3 is TGTGCCAGTAGTAAGGGGCTAGCGGGAGGGCCCACAGATACGCAGTATTTT. Protein product: CASSKGLAGGPTDTQYF.

This clone was seen more than once but under ten times. CDR3 sequence: CASRTGGAPTGELFF. The CDR3 DNA follows: TGTGCCAGCAGAACAGGGGGCGCGCCCACCGGGGAGCTGTTTTTT. V gene TRBV6-5 combines with J gene TRBJ2-2, with 9 bases matching TRBD1. The germline V gene encodes CDR1 MNHEY and CDR2 SVGAGI. J lost 4 bases, V lost 6 bases, and 6 bases had no gene match. CDR3 size: 15 residues.

This clone was seen only a few times. V is TRBV7-2 and J is TRBJ2-1, with D maybe TRBD1 (5 bases). Germline V gene lookup returns CDR1 SGHTA and CDR2 FQGNSA. The CDR3 spans 14 residues. Deletions cut 5 bases from V and 9 bases from J, with 17 bases between. This chain's CDR3 is CASSIQELRGEQFF. CDR3 in DNA: TGTGCCAGCAGCATACAGGAACTTAGGGGTGAGCAGTTCTTC. Looking up the rest from reference TRBV7-2 and TRBJ2-1 gives the full variable domain: GAGVSQSPSNKVTEKGKDVELRCDPISGHTALYWYRQSLGQGLEFLIYFQGNSAPDKSGLPSDRFSAERTGGSVSTLTIQRTQQEDSAVYLCASSIQELRGEQFFGPGTRLTVL.

This chain joins TRBV6-5 and TRBJ1-1, with 9 bases matching TRBD1. The V gene's germline CDR1 is MNHEY and CDR2 SVGAGI. CDR3 length: 14 residues. After removal of 7 bases from V and 3 bases from J, the junction contained 6 bases not matched to a gene. CDR3 in DNA: TGTGCCAGCACTACAGGGGGCGGGCACACTGAAGCTTTCTTT. The encoded protein is CASTTGGGHTEAFF.

V is TRBV19 and J is TRBJ2-7, with 8 nucleotides matching TRBD2. Trimming took 7 bases from V and 1 from J; bases not matched to a gene: 6. Germline lookup yields CDR1 LNHDA and CDR2 SQIVND (reference sequence). The CDR3 runs 14 residues. The CDR3 loop reads CASTPREGSYEQYF. For the CDR3, the DNA is TGTGCCAGTACCCCTCGGGAGGGTTCCTACGAGCAGTACTTC. Filled out from reference TRBV19 and TRBJ2-7, the complete variable domain reads DGGITQSPKYLFRKEGQNVTLSCEQNLNHDAMYWYRQDPGQGLRLIYYSQIVNDFQKGDIAEGYSVSREKKESFPLTVTSAQKNPTAFYLCASTPREGSYEQYFGPGTRLTVT.

This sequence joins TRBV11-2 and TRBJ2-1, with TRBD2 identical over 11 bases. This CDR3 has 14 residues. From germline, CDR1 is SGHAT and CDR2 FQNNGV. The V segment lost 5 bases and the J segment 7 bases; nucleotides outside the gene matches: 4. The CDR3 here is CASSVAGGRNEQFF. Here the CDR3 DNA reads TGTGCCAGCAGCGTAGCGGGGGGGCGAAATGAGCAGTTCTTC.

The chain employs TRBV29-1 and TRBJ2-1, with TRBD1 identical over 10 bases. The trim removed 7 bases at V and 7 bases at J, leaving 10 bases unmatched. Germline CDR1 and CDR2: SQVTM and ANQGSEA. The CDR3 sequence is 14 residues long. The CDR3 nucleotides read TGCAGCGCCGACCGGACAGGGGGAAGTAATGAGCAGTTCTTC. Protein product: CSADRTGGSNEQFF.

CDR3 amino acids: CARGEGLAGEHSSYEQYF. Written as DNA, the CDR3 is TGTGCCAGGGGGGAGGGACTAGCGGGAGAGCATAGCTCCTACGAGCAGTACTTC. This sequence joins TRBV2 and TRBJ2-7; 14 nucleotides match TRBD2. J was trimmed by 0 bases and V by 9 bases; bases with no gene match: 13. This CDR3 is 18 amino acids long. The germline V gene has CDR1 SNHLY and CDR2 FYNNEI. Variable domain in full (rest from reference TRBV2 and TRBJ2-7): EPEVTQTPSHQVTQMGQEVILRCVPISNHLYFYWYRQILGQKVEFLVSFYNNEISEKSEIFDDQFSVERPDGSNFTLKIRSTKLEDSAMYFCARGEGLAGEHSSYEQYFGPGTRLTVT.

This rearrangement joins TRBV9 to TRBJ2-7; 12 bases fit TRBD2. Germline V gene sequence: CDR1 SGDLS, CDR2 YYNGEE. Unmatched junction bases numbered 1, after V lost 0 bases and J lost 0 bases. The CDR3 contains 16 residues. The CDR3 sequence: CASSVGLAGVSYEQYF. CDR3 bases: TGTGCCAGCAGCGTAGGACTAGCGGGGGTCTCCTACGAGCAGTACTTC. Drawing the rest from reference TRBV9 and TRBJ2-7, the complete variable domain is DSGVTQTPKHLITATGQRVTLRCSPRSGDLSVYWYQQSLDQGLQFLIQYYNGEERAKGNILERFSAQQFPDLHSELNLSSLELGDSALYFCASSVGLAGVSYEQYFGPGTRLTVT.

The rearrangement links TRBV19 to TRBJ2-3, with TRBD1 matching 8 bases. Germline CDR1 is LNHDA and CDR2 is SQIVND (reference sequence). The CDR3 sequence is 13 residues long. V shed 10 bases and J 2 bases; nucleotides not matched to a gene: 5. CDR3 bases: TGTGCCACCAAGGACAGGGTCACAGATACGCAGTATTTT. Its protein product is CATKDRVTDTQYF.

This clone was detected only a few times. The chain uses TRBV29-1 and TRBJ2-1; 12 bases fit TRBD2. The CDR3 is 15 residues long. Trimming at V came to 4 bases and at J to 7 bases, leaving 8 bases not matched to a gene. Germline CDR1 SQVTM, CDR2 ANQGSEA. DNA for the CDR3: TGCAGCGTTGCGTCGGGACTAGCGGGTATGAATGAGCAGTTCTTC. It translates to CSVASGLAGMNEQFF.

The CDR3 coding sequence is TGTGCCATCAGTCTGCGATACGAGCAGTACTTC. This gives the protein CAISLRYEQYF. This chain links TRBV10-3 with TRBJ2-7; D is unclear. Looked up from germline, CDR1 is ENHRY and CDR2 is SYGVKD. The CDR3 spans 11 residues. Trimming stripped 5 bases from V and 4 bases from J, with 6 bases between.

The chain recombines TRBV5-6 with TRBJ2-1; no clear D. The ends were cut back, 0 bases at V and 2 bases at J, with 12 bases in the middle. This CDR3 comprises 16 residues. The germline V gene has CDR1 SGHDT and CDR2 YYEEEE. DNA for the CDR3: TGTGCCAGCAGCTTGGGTATTGGCAGAACCTACAATGAGCAGTTCTTC. The encoded protein is CASSLGIGRTYNEQFF.

The chain links TRBV27 to TRBJ2-1; 13 nucleotides line up with TRBD2. V shed 5 bases, J shed 4 bases, and the junction held 2 bases outside the gene matches. This CDR3 comprises 15 residues. In germline, CDR1 is MNHEY, CDR2 SMNVEV (reference sequence). The CDR3 DNA follows: TGTGCCAGCAGTCTACTAGCGGGAGGGTACAATGAGCAGTTCTTC. Its translation: CASSLLAGGYNEQFF.

This chain links TRBV28 with TRBJ1-2, with TRBD1 identical over 7 bases. CDR1 is MDHEN and CDR2 is SYDVKM in the germline V gene. The J segment lost 4 bases and the V segment lost 5 bases, leaving 13 bases of the junction unmatched. The CDR3 is 16 amino acids. CDR3 region: CASSLTPQGVAYGYTF. In DNA, the CDR3 is TGTGCCAGCAGTCTCACTCCCCAGGGGGTGGCCTATGGCTACACCTTC.

As to this clone: At one end, the junction sequence differs from germline, possibly due to a read error. The J gene is TRBJ2-4, the V gene TRBV28; 11 bases are shared with TRBD1. This CDR3 is built from 12 residues. Germline V lookup: CDR1 MDHEN, CDR2 SYDVKM. For the CDR3, the DNA is TGTGCCAGCAGTACCTGGGGACAGGGGGTGGACTTC. Residues: CASSTWGQGVDF.

The V gene is TRBV28, the J gene TRBJ2-7; tentative D call: TRBD1 (6 bases). The CDR3 has 14 residues. Germline V gene lookup returns CDR1 MDHEN and CDR2 SYDVKM. Deletions cut 8 bases from V and 2 bases from J, with 16 bases between. CDR3 sequence reads: CASGRAGETYEQYF. CDR3 nucleotides: TGTGCCAGCGGTAGGGCAGGGGAAACCTACGAGCAGTACTTC.

This chain uses TRBV4-1 with TRBJ1-5, with D possibly TRBD1 on 5 matching bases. Trimming took 3 bases from V and 3 from J, leaving 9 bases between them. CDR3 length equals 14 residues. In germline, CDR1 is MGHRA, CDR2 YSYEKL. In nucleotides, the CDR3 is TGCGCCAGCAGCCAGCGACAGCTCAATCAGCCCCAGCATTTT. Translation gives CASSQRQLNQPQHF.